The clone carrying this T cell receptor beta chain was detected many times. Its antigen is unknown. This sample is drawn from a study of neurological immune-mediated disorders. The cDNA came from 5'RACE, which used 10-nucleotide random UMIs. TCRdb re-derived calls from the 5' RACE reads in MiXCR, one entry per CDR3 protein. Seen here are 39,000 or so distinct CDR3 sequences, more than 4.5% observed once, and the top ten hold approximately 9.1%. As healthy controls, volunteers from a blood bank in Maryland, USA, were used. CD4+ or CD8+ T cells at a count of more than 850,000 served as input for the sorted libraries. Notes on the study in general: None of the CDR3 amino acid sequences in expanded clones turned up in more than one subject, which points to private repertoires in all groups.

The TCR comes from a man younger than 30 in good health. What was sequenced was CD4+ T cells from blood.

CDR3 sequence: CASSVARPPNTGELFF. Written as DNA, the CDR3 is TGTGCCAGCAGCGTAGCTCGACCCCCGAACACCGGGGAGCTGTTTTTT. This chain links TRBV9 with TRBJ2-2, with unresolved D. The CDR3 is made up of 16 amino acids. Trimming shortened V by 0 bases and J by 0 bases, and 9 bases separated the two germline ends. CDR1 and CDR2 (germline): SGDLS, YYNGEE.